This TCR beta chain was observed in a study of shared clonotypes between healthy human individuals. Produced via immunoSEQ multiplex PCR; TCRdb's table is partial and in-frame only. Among 2 million to 2.5 million clones listed, 85% to 95% were seen once. Germline loops: CDR1 MDHEN, CDR2 SYDVKM. J lost 3 bases, V lost 4 bases, and 5 bases had no gene match. This CDR3 is 15 amino acids long. The chain employs TRBV28 and TRBJ2-1; the match to TRBD2 covers 8 bases. The TCR was taken from a man between 18 and 29 years old in good health. Some clones in this sample may be carry-over from other donors' samples. Sequenced input: naive CD4+ T cells from PBMCs. As to subset: CD45RA+ positively selected. The DNA of the CDR3 is TGTGCCAGCAGTTCCGGACTAGCAGTCTACAATGAGCAGTTCTTC. It yields the protein CASSSGLAVYNEQFF.